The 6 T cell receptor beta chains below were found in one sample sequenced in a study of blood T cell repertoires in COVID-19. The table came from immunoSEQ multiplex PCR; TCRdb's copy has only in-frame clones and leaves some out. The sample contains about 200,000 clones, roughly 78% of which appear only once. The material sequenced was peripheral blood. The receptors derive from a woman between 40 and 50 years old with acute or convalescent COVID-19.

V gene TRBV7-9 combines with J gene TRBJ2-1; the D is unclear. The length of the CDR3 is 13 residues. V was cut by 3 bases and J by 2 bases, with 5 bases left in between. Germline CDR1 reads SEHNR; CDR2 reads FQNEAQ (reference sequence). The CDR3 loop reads CASSLAPYNEQFF. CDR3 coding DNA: TGTGCCAGCAGCTTGGCACCCTACAATGAGCAGTTCTTC. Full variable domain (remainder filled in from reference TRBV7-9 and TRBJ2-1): DTGVSQNPRHKITKRGQNVTFRCDPISEHNRLYWYRQTLGQGPEFLTYFQNEAQLEKSRLLSDRFSAERPKGSFSTLEIQRTEQGDSAMYLCASSLAPYNEQFFGPGTRLTVL.

The CDR3 loop reads CASRGGGQYEQYF. As DNA, the CDR3 is TGTGCCAGCAGGGGTGGGGGACAGTACGAGCAGTACTTC. This chain links TRBV14 with TRBJ2-7; TRBD1 matches at 7 bases. Trimming cost V 6 bases and J 4 bases; bases outside gene matches: 6. CDR3 length: 13 residues. From germline, CDR1 is SGHDN and CDR2 FVKESK.

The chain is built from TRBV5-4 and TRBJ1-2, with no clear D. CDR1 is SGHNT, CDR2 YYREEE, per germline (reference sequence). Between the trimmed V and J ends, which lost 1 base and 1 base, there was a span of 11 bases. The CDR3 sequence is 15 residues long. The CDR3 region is CASSLLGSVNYGYTF. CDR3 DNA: TGTGCCAGCAGCTTGTTGGGCTCCGTTAACTATGGCTACACCTTC.

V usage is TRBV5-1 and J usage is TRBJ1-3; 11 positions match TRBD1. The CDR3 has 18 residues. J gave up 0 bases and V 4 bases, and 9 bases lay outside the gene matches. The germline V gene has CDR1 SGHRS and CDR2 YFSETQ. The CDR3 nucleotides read TGCGCCAGCAGCCCAGCCGGGACAGGGGGATTCTCTGGAAACACCATATATTTT. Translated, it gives CASSPAGTGGFSGNTIYF.

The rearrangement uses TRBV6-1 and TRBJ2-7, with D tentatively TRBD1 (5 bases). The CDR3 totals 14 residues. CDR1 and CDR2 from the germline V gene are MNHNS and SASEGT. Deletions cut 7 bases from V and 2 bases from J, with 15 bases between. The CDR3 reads CASNVDTTTYEQYF. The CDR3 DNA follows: TGTGCCAGCAACGTGGACACCACAACCTACGAGCAGTACTTC.

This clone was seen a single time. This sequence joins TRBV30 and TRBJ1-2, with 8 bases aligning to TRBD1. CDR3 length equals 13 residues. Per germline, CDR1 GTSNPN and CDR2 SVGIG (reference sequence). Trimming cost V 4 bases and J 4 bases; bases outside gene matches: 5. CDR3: CAWIQGAGYGYTF. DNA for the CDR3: TGTGCCTGGATTCAGGGGGCAGGCTATGGCTACACCTTC.